A single T cell receptor (beta chain) is shown here with its context. The sample belongs to a study of blood T cell repertoires in COVID-19. Donors in Cohort 3 who had recovered were those with two negative PCRs, healthcare professional clearance, or resolution of their symptoms. Clones were sequenced by immunoSEQ multiplex PCR, and TCRdb holds only the in-frame ones, with some missing. The data contain 250,000 to 350,000 clones, more than 90% of them singletons. This CDR3 contains 13 residues. Trimming removed 1 base at V and 7 bases at J, with 10 bases between. Germline CDR1 and CDR2: LGHDT and YNNKEL (reference sequence).

Sample: PBMCs or T cells enriched from blood (not recorded which). The sequence was obtained from a woman in her 30s who had recovered from COVID-19. The chain couples TRBV3-1 (or the pseudogene TRBV3-2) to TRBJ1-2; the D is unclear. CDR3 DNA sequence: TGTGCCAGCAGCCAAGCGGGGTTTGGTGGCTACACCTTC. Amino acids: CASSQAGFGGYTF.